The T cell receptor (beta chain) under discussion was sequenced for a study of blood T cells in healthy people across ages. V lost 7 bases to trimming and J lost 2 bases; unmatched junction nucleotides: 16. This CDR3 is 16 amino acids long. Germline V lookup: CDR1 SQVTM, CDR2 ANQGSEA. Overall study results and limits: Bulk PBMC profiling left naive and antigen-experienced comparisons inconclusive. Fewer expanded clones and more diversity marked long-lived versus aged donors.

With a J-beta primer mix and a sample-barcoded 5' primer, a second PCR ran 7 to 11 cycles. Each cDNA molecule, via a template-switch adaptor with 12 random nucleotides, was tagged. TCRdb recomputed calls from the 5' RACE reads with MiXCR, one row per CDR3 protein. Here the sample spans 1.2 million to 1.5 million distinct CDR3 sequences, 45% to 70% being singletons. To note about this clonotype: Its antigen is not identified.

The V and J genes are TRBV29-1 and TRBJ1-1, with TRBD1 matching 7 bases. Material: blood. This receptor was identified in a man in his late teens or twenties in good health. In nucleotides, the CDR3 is TGCAGCGGCTACAATTTGGGGGGACAGCTAAACACTGAAGCTTTCTTT. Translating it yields CSGYNLGGQLNTEAFF.